The 18 T cell receptor beta chains below were found in one sample sequenced in a study of shared clonotypes between healthy human individuals. Sequencing was performed with immunoSEQ multiplex PCR; in TCRdb, only in-frame clones are kept and a portion is missing. The sample includes under 600,000 clones, roughly 95% seen only once; the top ten take 0.05% to 0.08%. Source material: naive CD4+ T cells sorted from blood. The subset denotes: CD45RA+ positively selected. These receptors all come from a woman in her 30s in good health.

This chain joins TRBV5-1 and TRBJ1-1; 8 bases line up with TRBD1. V lost 2 bases and J lost 5; bases outside the gene matches: 5. CDR1 is SGHRS and CDR2 is YFSETQ in the germline V gene. This CDR3 is 14 amino acids long. CDR3 loop: CASSLQGEGTEAFF. The CDR3 DNA is TGCGCCAGCAGCTTACAGGGGGAAGGGACTGAAGCTTTCTTT.

V and J are TRBV7-8 and TRBJ1-1; D is perhaps TRBD1 (6 bases). Germline CDR1 reads SGHVS; CDR2 reads FQNEAQ. The V end was cut by 5 bases, the J end by 6 bases, with 10 bases between. The CDR3 extends over 12 amino acids. The CDR3 reads CASSLGGPEAFF. The CDR3 nucleotides are TGTGCCAGCAGCCTAGGGGGTCCTGAAGCTTTCTTT.

The V and J genes are TRBV5-5 and TRBJ2-5; a weak D match, TRBD1 (6 bases). V lost 3 bases and J lost 4, with 10 bases in between. Germline CDR1 and CDR2: SGHKS and YYEKEE (reference sequence). The length of the CDR3 is 13 residues. CDR3 sequence (DNA): TGTGCCAGCAGCTCGTGGGGGCCAGAGACCCAGTACTTC. Protein product: CASSSWGPETQYF.

The gene calls are TRBV28 and TRBJ2-7; 7 nucleotides align to TRBD1. CDR3 size: 18 residues. V was pared by 2 bases and J by 6 bases, with 19 bases of the junction left unmatched. Looked up from germline, CDR1 is MDHEN and CDR2 is SYDVKM. In DNA, the CDR3 is TGTGCCAGCAGTTTAGGCCCTTATCGACAGGGAATACCGTCCGAGCAGTACTTC. Residues: CASSLGPYRQGIPSEQYF. Combining the CDR3 with reference TRBV28 and TRBJ2-7 gives the whole variable domain DVKVTQSSRYLVKRTGEKVFLECVQDMDHENMFWYRQDPGLGLRLIYFSYDVKMKEKGDIPEGYSVSREKKERFSLILESASTNQTSMYLCASSLGPYRQGIPSEQYFGPGTRLTVT.

The V and J genes are TRBV29-1 and TRBJ1-3; 7 positions agree with TRBD1. The CDR3 has 18 amino acids. Trimming took 1 base from V and 2 from J; bases not matched to a gene: 14. Germline assignment: CDR1 SQVTM and CDR2 ANQGSEA. CDR3 sequence reads: CSVEVRQGVGFTGNTIYF. DNA for the CDR3: TGCAGCGTTGAAGTCCGACAGGGAGTGGGCTTTACTGGAAACACCATATATTTT.

V is TRBV5-2 and J is TRBJ2-7; the table's D call TRBD2 went unverified against the DNA. TRBV5-2 is shown as a pseudogene. This CDR3 is 15 amino acids long. The CDR3 bases are TGCGCCAGCAGCCAAGGGTTGATCGGGATCTACGAGCAGTACTTC. Its translation: CASSQGLIGIYEQYF.

This chain connects TRBV29-1 to TRBJ2-7; D is perhaps TRBD2 (7 bases). V was shortened by 3 bases and J by 1 base, with 10 bases between the two germline ends. The germline gives CDR1 SQVTM, CDR2 ANQGSEA. The CDR3 runs to 13 residues. The CDR3 loop is CSVEEGGSYEQYF. The CDR3 coding sequence is TGCAGCGTTGAGGAGGGGGGGTCCTACGAGCAGTACTTC.

The V gene is TRBV10-2, the J gene TRBJ2-1; tentative D call: TRBD2 (6 bases). The V and J ends lost 7 bases and 10 bases respectively, with 14 bases between them. This CDR3 region has 12 residues. Germline assignment: CDR1 WSHSY and CDR2 SAAADI. CDR3 loop: CASKEGLWEQFF. For the CDR3, the DNA is TGCGCCAGCAAAGAGGGACTTTGGGAGCAGTTCTTC.

The V gene is TRBV28, the J gene TRBJ2-7, with TRBD1 identical over 12 bases. This CDR3 contains 14 residues. The V and J ends lost 8 bases and 12 bases, in that order; junction bases with no gene match: 14. In germline, CDR1 is MDHEN, CDR2 SYDVKM. Here the CDR3 DNA reads TGTGCCAGCCGCCCGGGACAGGGGGCCCAAGATGCGTACTTC. Protein product: CASRPGQGAQDAYF.

The J gene is TRBJ2-7, the V gene TRBV7-8; TRBD1 matches 9 bases. CDR1 is SGHVS, CDR2 FQNEAQ, per germline. The CDR3 has 14 residues. The J segment lost 5 bases and the V segment lost 4 bases, leaving 6 bases of the junction unmatched. The CDR3 here is CASSSRQGVHEQYF. DNA for the CDR3: TGTGCCAGCAGCTCGCGACAGGGGGTGCACGAGCAGTACTTC.

The J gene is TRBJ2-2, the V gene TRBV18, with a possible D match to TRBD1 (5 bases). Trimming stripped 3 bases from V and 6 bases from J, with 11 bases between. CDR3 size: 14 residues. Germline V gene sequence: CDR1 KGHSH, CDR2 LQKENI. CDR3 sequence reads: CASSPGRAPGELFF. CDR3 nucleotide sequence: TGTGCCAGCTCACCGGGCAGGGCCCCCGGGGAGCTGTTTTTT.

Only one count was recorded for this clone. The V call is TRBV7-9, the J call TRBJ1-5; TRBD1 matches 8 bases. Germline V gene data show CDR1 as SEHNR and CDR2 as FQNEAQ (reference sequence). The length of the CDR3 is 17 residues. V was pared by 1 base and J by 1 base, with 6 bases of the junction left unmatched. The CDR3: CASSLGRGLESNQPQHF. CDR3 in DNA: TGTGCCAGCAGCTTAGGCAGGGGGCTAGAGAGCAATCAGCCCCAGCATTTT.

This rearrangement joins TRBV5-1 to TRBJ2-5, with 7 bases aligning to TRBD1. Germline V gene lookup returns CDR1 SGHRS and CDR2 YFSETQ. V gave up 4 bases and J gave up 2 bases; unmatched junction bases: 8. The CDR3 has 15 amino acids. CDR3 loop: CASSHTGDAQETQYF. The CDR3 DNA reads as TGCGCCAGCAGCCATACAGGGGACGCACAAGAGACCCAGTACTTC.

The V and J genes are TRBV10-2 and TRBJ2-7, with 9 bases aligning to TRBD1. V was clipped by 3 bases and J by 4 bases; unmatched bases: 7. Per the germline V gene, CDR1 is WSHSY and CDR2 is SAAADI. The CDR3 length is 15 residues. The CDR3: CASSELYRGLYEQYF. CDR3 sequence (DNA): TGCGCCAGCAGTGAATTGTACAGGGGGCTTTACGAGCAGTACTTC.

The genes are TRBV28 and TRBJ1-2, with 10 positions matching TRBD1. In germline, CDR1 is MDHEN, CDR2 SYDVKM. The CDR3 is 13 amino acids. CDR3 sequence (DNA): TGTGTCTCTGCCGGGACAGGGGACTATGGCTACACCTTC. This codes for CVSAGTGDYGYTF.

This chain joins TRBV5-1 and TRBJ1-4; 7 positions agree with TRBD1. Germline CDR1 reads SGHRS; CDR2 reads YFSETQ. The CDR3 is 16 residues long. V gave up 5 bases and J gave up 0 bases; unmatched junction bases: 7. The CDR3 nucleotides read TGCGCCAGCAGTATCCCCCAGGGGGCAACTAATGAAAAACTGTTTTTT. This gives the protein CASSIPQGATNEKLFF.

The J gene is TRBJ2-7, the V gene TRBV5-4, with D possibly TRBD1 on 5 matching bases. The germline CDR1 and CDR2 sequences are SGHNT and YYREEE (reference sequence). V was cut by 0 bases and J by 6 bases, with 10 bases left in between. The CDR3 runs to 13 residues. The CDR3 is CASSLAQGSEQYF. The CDR3 nucleotides are TGTGCCAGCAGCTTGGCCCAGGGTTCCGAGCAGTACTTC. The entire variable domain, with the rest obtained from reference TRBV5-4 and TRBJ2-7, is as follows: ETGVTQSPTHLIKTRGQQVTLRCSSQSGHNTVSWYQQALGQGPQFIFQYYREEENGRGNFPPRFSGLQFPNYSSELNVNALELDDSALYLCASSLAQGSEQYFGPGTRLTVT.

The chain has TRBV18 and TRBJ1-4; D is possibly TRBD1 (5 bases). Germline-derived CDR1 and CDR2 are KGHSH and LQKENI. V was trimmed by 6 bases and J by 6 bases, leaving 14 bases between them. The CDR3 extends over 14 amino acids. The chain's CDR3 is CASSVTEGDEKLFF. CDR3 DNA sequence: TGTGCCAGCTCCGTGACTGAAGGGGATGAAAAACTGTTTTTT.